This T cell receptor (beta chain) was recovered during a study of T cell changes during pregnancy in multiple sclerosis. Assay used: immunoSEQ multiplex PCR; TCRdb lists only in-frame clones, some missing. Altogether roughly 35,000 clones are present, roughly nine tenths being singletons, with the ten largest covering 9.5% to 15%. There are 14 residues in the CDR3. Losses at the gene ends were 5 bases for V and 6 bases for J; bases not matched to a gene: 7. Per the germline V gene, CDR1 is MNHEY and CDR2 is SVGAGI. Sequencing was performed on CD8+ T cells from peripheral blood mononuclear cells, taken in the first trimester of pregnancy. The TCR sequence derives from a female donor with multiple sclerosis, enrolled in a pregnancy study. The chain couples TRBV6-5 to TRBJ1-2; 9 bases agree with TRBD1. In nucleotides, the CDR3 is TGTGCCAGCAGTATATACAGGGGGCGCGATGGCTACACCTTC. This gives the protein CASSIYRGRDGYTF.